The 11 T cell receptor beta chains below were found in one sample sequenced in a study of blood T cell repertoires in COVID-19. Assay: immunoSEQ multiplex PCR; the TCRdb copy retains only in-frame clones and omits some. The table shows just under 250,000 clones, with about 90% occurring only once. The sequencing input was peripheral blood. These receptors all stem from a woman aged 25-40 years who had recovered from COVID-19.

This clone was observed a handful of times. J is TRBJ1-4 and V is TRBV10-1, with D possibly being TRBD1 (5 bases). Trimming left V 10 bases short and J 4 bases short, with 31 bases between. Germline CDR1 and CDR2: WNHNN and SYGVQD (reference sequence). The CDR3 length is 19 residues. The CDR3 protein is CATQSGACKGRWYNEKLFF. CDR3 DNA sequence: TGCGCCACCCAGTCCGGGGCTTGTAAAGGGAGGTGGTATAATGAAAAACTGTTTTTT.

The J gene is TRBJ2-1, the V gene TRBV6-2 or TRBV6-3; tentatively, D is TRBD2 (6 bases). Germline loops: CDR1 MNHEY, CDR2 SVGEGT. Trimming took 2 bases from V and 2 from J, leaving 13 bases between them. This CDR3 is built from 16 residues. CDR3 bases: TGTGCCAGCAGTTACGGAGGGGAGTCCACCTACAATGAGCAGTTCTTC. Translated, it gives CASSYGGESTYNEQFF.

This chain connects TRBV18 to TRBJ2-3; 12 bases agree with TRBD2. V was clipped by 2 bases and J by 5 bases; unmatched bases: 8. The germline gives CDR1 KGHSH, CDR2 LQKENI. This CDR3 comprises 17 residues. The CDR3 region has the DNA TGTGCCAGCTCACCAGACCCTAGCGGGGGGGCCGGAGATACGCAGTATTTT. This sequence encodes CASSPDPSGGAGDTQYF. Filled out from reference TRBV18 and TRBJ2-3, the complete variable domain reads NAGVMQNPRHLVRRRGQEARLRCSPMKGHSHVYWYRQLPEEGLKFMVYLQKENIIDESGMPKERFSAEFPKEGPSILRIQQVVRGDSAAYFCASSPDPSGGAGDTQYFGPGTRLTVL.

V and J are TRBV9 and TRBJ2-1; the D gene is possibly TRBD2 (6 bases). This CDR3 contains 15 residues. V lost 0 bases, J lost 4 bases, and 11 bases lay in between. CDR1 and CDR2 (germline): SGDLS, YYNGEE. CDR3 sequence (DNA): TGTGCCAGCAGCGTAGTTACGGGGGATTACAATGAGCAGTTCTTC. Its translation: CASSVVTGDYNEQFF.

The chain's CDR3 is CASSLNGGRETQYF. As DNA, the CDR3 is TGTGCCAGCAGCTTAAACGGGGGACGAGAGACCCAGTACTTC. This chain links TRBV7-3 with TRBJ2-5, with a tentative D call TRBD2 (6 bases). Germline CDR1 and CDR2: SGHTA and FQGTGA. The CDR3 is made up of 14 amino acids. Trimming shortened V by 1 base and J by 4 bases, and 10 bases separated the two germline ends.

The chain has TRBV5-6 and TRBJ1-2, with a weak D call TRBD1 (5 bases). Trimming took 3 bases from V and 7 from J, leaving 16 bases between them. The CDR3 is 14 residues long. Germline values: CDR1 SGHDT, CDR2 YYEEEE. The CDR3 coding sequence is TGTGCCAGCAGCTGGGGGGGTTCGTCTGGTGGCTACACCTTC. This sequence encodes CASSWGGSSGGYTF.

This clone was observed a single time. V and J are TRBV4-2 and TRBJ2-3, with 12 bases lining up with TRBD2. CDR1 and CDR2 from the germline V gene are LGHNA and YNFKEQ. The CDR3 is 18 amino acids. Losses at the gene ends were 4 bases for V and 4 bases for J; bases not matched to a gene: 12. The CDR3 coding sequence is TGTGCCAGCAGCCCGTCTAGCGGGGGGGCAGGAGGCGCAGATACGCAGTATTTT. Translated, it gives CASSPSSGGAGGADTQYF.

This chain uses TRBV5-1 with TRBJ1-2; D remains unclear. This CDR3 region has 14 residues. Per germline, CDR1 SGHRS and CDR2 YFSETQ. The V and J ends lost 0 bases and 3 bases respectively, with 9 bases between them. The CDR3 protein is CASSLASADYGYTF. CDR3 nucleotide sequence: TGCGCCAGCAGCTTGGCCTCGGCGGACTATGGCTACACCTTC.

The chain carries TRBV27 and TRBJ2-7; TRBD2 might be the D (7 bases). Trimming pared 8 bases from V and 3 bases from J, leaving 20 bases between. CDR3 length: 15 residues. The V gene's germline CDR1 is MNHEY and CDR2 SMNVEV (reference sequence). CDR3 nucleotides: TGTGCCAGCCGAGCCAGTGGGGGGGCGATCTACGAGCAGTACTTC. Translated: CASRASGGAIYEQYF.

The chain combines TRBV7-2 with TRBJ2-3; no clear D gene. The CDR3 sequence is 15 residues long. Trimming shortened V by 3 bases and J by 0 bases, and 10 bases separated the two germline ends. In germline, CDR1 is SGHTA, CDR2 FQGNSA. CDR3 DNA sequence: TGTGCCAGCAGCTTGGCCCTCATTAGCACAGATACGCAGTATTTT. It is translated as CASSLALISTDTQYF. Using reference TRBV7-2 and TRBJ2-3 for the parts outside the CDR3, the full variable domain is GAGVSQSPSNKVTEKGKDVELRCDPISGHTALYWYRQSLGQGLEFLIYFQGNSAPDKSGLPSDRFSAERTGGSVSTLTIQRTQQEDSAVYLCASSLALISTDTQYFGPGTRLTVL.

Only one count was recorded for this clone. V and J are TRBV7-9 and TRBJ1-5, with D maybe TRBD1 (5 bases). Germline V gene lookup returns CDR1 SEHNR and CDR2 FQNEAQ (reference sequence). Trimming removed 7 bases at V and 8 bases at J, with 15 bases between. The CDR3 has 13 residues. The CDR3 nucleotides are TGTGCCAGCACTCAGGGAACCGTTGAGCCCCAGCATTTT. The encoded protein is CASTQGTVEPQHF.